This is a list of T cell receptor beta chains from one sample in a study of vaccination and CD4 T cells after COVID-19. TCRdb reanalysed the PCR reads using MiXCR and keeps one entry per CDR3 protein. The table records 20,000 to 30,000 distinct CDR3 sequences, 28% of them present only once. Their cognate antigens are unknown. The source was CD4+ T cells from blood, cultured in vitro, collected about 7 months after SARS-CoV-2 vaccination. The receptors were sampled from a human donor who had recovered from COVID-19. CDR3s include the opening cysteine and the closing phenylalanine or tryptophan. D genes are given only for firm matches. The size of a clone is reported for some rows only, either as once, few or many, or as a class for expanded clones.

d_gene: NA; abundance: few; v_gene: TRBV4-2; j_gene: TRBJ1-5; CDR3aa: CASSQEGSQPQHF; CDR3nt: TGTGCCAGCAGCCAAGAGGGCAGTCAGCCCCAGCATTTT
d_gene: TRBD2; abundance: NA; v_gene: TRBV28; j_gene: TRBJ2-7; CDR3aa: CASSLSWTRLSYEQYF; CDR3nt: TGTGCCAGCAGTTTATCGTGGACTAGACTCTCCTACGAGCAGTACTTC
d_gene: NA; abundance: few; v_gene: TRBV28; j_gene: TRBJ1-2; CDR3aa: CASSFVDLRGYTF; CDR3nt: TGTGCCAGCAGCTTTGTGGATCTCAGAGGCTACACCTTC
d_gene: TRBD1; abundance: NA; v_gene: TRBV6-2/TRBV6-3; j_gene: TRBJ2-5; CDR3aa: CASLRDRGLETQYF; CDR3nt: TGTGCCAGCCTCCGGGACAGGGGGTTGGAGACCCAGTACTTC
d_gene: NA; abundance: many; v_gene: TRBV27; j_gene: TRBJ1-2; CDR3aa: CASRSSRLTGSSYGYTF; CDR3nt: TGTGCCAGCAGATCCTCACGATTAACAGGGTCTTCCTATGGCTACACCTTC
d_gene: NA; abundance: NA; v_gene: TRBV5-5; j_gene: TRBJ1-5; CDR3aa: CASSLEPSNQPQHF; CDR3nt: TGTGCCAGCAGCTTGGAACCCAGCAATCAGCCCCAGCATTTT
d_gene: TRBD1; abundance: few; v_gene: TRBV28; j_gene: TRBJ1-1; CDR3aa: CASRPTGGAETEAFF; CDR3nt: TGTGCCAGCAGGCCTACAGGGGGCGCGGAAACTGAAGCTTTCTTT
d_gene: TRBD2; abundance: medium-sized; v_gene: TRBV7-3; j_gene: TRBJ2-5; CDR3aa: CASSQGLAGETQYF; CDR3nt: TGTGCCAGCAGCCAGGGACTAGCGGGAGAGACCCAGTACTTC
d_gene: NA; abundance: NA; v_gene: TRBV20-1; j_gene: TRBJ1-1; CDR3aa: CSAPRQVGAFF; CDR3nt: TGCAGTGCCCCAAGACAGGTGGGGGCTTTCTTT
d_gene: TRBD2; abundance: few; v_gene: TRBV20-1; j_gene: TRBJ2-3; CDR3aa: CSARVAGGGTQYF; CDR3nt: TGCAGTGCTAGAGTAGCGGGAGGTGGGACGCAGTATTTT
d_gene: NA; abundance: few; v_gene: TRBV7-9; j_gene: TRBJ1-1; CDR3aa: CASSSRGNTEAFF; CDR3nt: TGTGCCAGCAGCTCCCGAGGGAACACTGAAGCTTTCTTT
d_gene: NA; abundance: few; v_gene: TRBV19; j_gene: TRBJ2-6; CDR3aa: CASSIGRIGLSGANVLTF; CDR3nt: TGTGCCAGTAGTATCGGACGGATCGGCCTCTCTGGGGCCAACGTCCTGACTTTC
d_gene: NA; abundance: few; v_gene: TRBV4-3; j_gene: TRBJ1-1; CDR3aa: CASSHPKGGTEAFF; CDR3nt: TGCGCCAGCAGCCATCCTAAGGGGGGCACTGAAGCTTTCTTT
d_gene: NA; abundance: few; v_gene: TRBV7-2; j_gene: TRBJ2-2; CDR3aa: CASSMRGVTNTGELFF; CDR3nt: TGTGCCAGCAGCATGAGGGGAGTAACGAACACCGGGGAGCTGTTTTTT
d_gene: TRBD2; abundance: NA; v_gene: TRBV27; j_gene: TRBJ2-7; CDR3aa: CASRGRAEQYF; CDR3nt: TGTGCCAGCAGAGGGAGGGCCGAGCAGTACTTC
d_gene: TRBD2; abundance: NA; v_gene: TRBV24-1; j_gene: TRBJ2-3; CDR3aa: CATSERRERDTQYF; CDR3nt: TGTGCCACCAGTGAGCGGCGGGAGCGGGATACGCAGTATTTT
d_gene: NA; abundance: NA; v_gene: TRBV28; j_gene: TRBJ2-3; CDR3aa: CASRGGTDTQYF; CDR3nt: TGTGCCAGCAGAGGGGGCACAGATACGCAGTATTTT
d_gene: TRBD1; abundance: few; v_gene: TRBV20-1; j_gene: TRBJ2-1; CDR3aa: CSARAGTGGTYNEQFF; CDR3nt: TGCAGTGCTAGAGCCGGGACAGGGGGCACCTACAATGAGCAGTTCTTC
d_gene: TRBD1; abundance: few; v_gene: TRBV28; j_gene: TRBJ1-2; CDR3aa: CASSILIPQGAGGYGYTF; CDR3nt: TGTGCCAGCAGTATCCTCATCCCACAGGGGGCAGGCGGCTATGGCTACACCTTC
d_gene: NA; abundance: few; v_gene: TRBV27; j_gene: TRBJ2-7; CDR3aa: CASSLRAYYEQYF; CDR3nt: TGTGCCAGCAGTTTGAGGGCCTACTACGAGCAGTACTTC
d_gene: TRBD1; abundance: few; v_gene: TRBV11-1; j_gene: TRBJ1-1; CDR3aa: CASRKGQASFEAFF; CDR3nt: TGTGCCAGCAGGAAGGGACAGGCTTCCTTTGAAGCTTTCTTT
d_gene: NA; abundance: many; v_gene: TRBV27; j_gene: TRBJ2-5; CDR3aa: CASSLGFQETQYF; CDR3nt: TGTGCCAGCAGTTTAGGGTTCCAAGAGACCCAGTACTTC
d_gene: TRBD1; abundance: many; v_gene: TRBV20-1; j_gene: TRBJ2-5; CDR3aa: CSARDRDRVVETQYF; CDR3nt: TGCAGTGCTAGAGACCGGGACAGGGTCGTAGAGACCCAGTACTTC
d_gene: NA; abundance: few; v_gene: TRBV6-2/TRBV6-3; j_gene: TRBJ2-7; CDR3aa: CASRKLGHISYEQYF; CDR3nt: TGTGCCAGCAGGAAGTTGGGACACATCTCCTACGAGCAGTACTTC
d_gene: NA; abundance: few; v_gene: TRBV7-2; j_gene: TRBJ2-5; CDR3aa: CASSLGHGETQYF; CDR3nt: TGTGCCAGCAGCTTAGGACACGGAGAGACCCAGTACTTC
d_gene: TRBD2; abundance: few; v_gene: TRBV20-1; j_gene: TRBJ2-3; CDR3aa: CSARGGTSFTDTQYF; CDR3nt: TGCAGTGCTAGAGGTGGGACTAGCTTCACAGATACGCAGTATTTT
d_gene: NA; abundance: few; v_gene: TRBV20-1; j_gene: TRBJ2-3; CDR3aa: CSARVPTDTQYF; CDR3nt: TGCAGTGCTAGAGTTCCCACAGATACGCAGTATTTT
d_gene: NA; abundance: NA; v_gene: TRBV15; j_gene: TRBJ1-4; CDR3aa: CATSQGGATNEKLFF; CDR3nt: TGTGCCACCAGCCAAGGAGGGGCAACTAATGAAAAACTGTTTTTT
d_gene: NA; abundance: NA; v_gene: TRBV5-8; j_gene: TRBJ2-1; CDR3aa: CASSSQGFGQFF; CDR3nt: TGTGCCAGCAGCTCACAGGGATTTGGGCAGTTCTTC
d_gene: TRBD2; abundance: NA; v_gene: TRBV20-1; j_gene: TRBJ2-6; CDR3aa: CSARDSSGRFSGANVLTF; CDR3nt: TGCAGTGCTAGAGATAGTAGCGGGAGATTCTCTGGGGCCAACGTCCTGACTTTC
d_gene: TRBD2; abundance: few; v_gene: TRBV20-1; j_gene: TRBJ2-1; CDR3aa: CSAGNLGLAQSSYNEQFF; CDR3nt: TGCAGTGCAGGAAATTTGGGACTAGCACAAAGCTCCTACAATGAGCAGTTCTTC
d_gene: TRBD1; abundance: few; v_gene: TRBV7-8; j_gene: TRBJ1-5; CDR3aa: CASSPNRPWTGQRQPQHF; CDR3nt: TGTGCCAGCAGCCCGAACCGCCCATGGACAGGGCAGCGTCAGCCCCAGCATTTT
d_gene: TRBD2; abundance: NA; v_gene: TRBV7-2; j_gene: TRBJ2-7; CDR3aa: CASSLRRESHEQYF; CDR3nt: TGTGCCAGCAGCTTACGGCGGGAGTCCCACGAGCAGTACTTC
d_gene: NA; abundance: NA; v_gene: TRBV6-5; j_gene: TRBJ2-3; CDR3aa: CASSYGRTTDTQYF; CDR3nt: TGTGCCAGCAGTTACGGGAGAACCACAGATACGCAGTATTTT
d_gene: NA; abundance: medium-sized; v_gene: TRBV6-2/TRBV6-3; j_gene: TRBJ2-5; CDR3aa: CASSRAPEVETQYF; CDR3nt: TGTGCCAGCAGCCGTGCACCGGAGGTGGAGACCCAGTACTTC
d_gene: TRBD2; abundance: NA; v_gene: TRBV7-8; j_gene: TRBJ2-3; CDR3aa: CASSLVPTSGTDTQYF; CDR3nt: TGTGCCAGCAGCTTAGTCCCAACTAGCGGGACAGATACGCAGTATTTT
d_gene: NA; abundance: NA; v_gene: TRBV7-2; j_gene: TRBJ1-2; CDR3aa: CASSPGSDYGYTF; CDR3nt: TGTGCCAGCAGCCCCGGGAGTGACTATGGCTACACCTTC
d_gene: NA; abundance: NA; v_gene: TRBV27; j_gene: TRBJ2-1; CDR3aa: CASSLRSSWTKLFF; CDR3nt: TGTGCCAGCAGTTTAAGGTCTAGCTGGACGAAGCTGTTCTTC
d_gene: TRBD1; abundance: few; v_gene: TRBV20-1; j_gene: TRBJ1-1; CDR3aa: CSAGAMDRLNTEAFF; CDR3nt: TGCAGTGCCGGAGCCATGGACAGGTTGAACACTGAAGCTTTCTTT
d_gene: TRBD1; abundance: NA; v_gene: TRBV2; j_gene: TRBJ1-5; CDR3aa: CASSGTGLNQPQHF; CDR3nt: TGTGCCAGCAGCGGGACAGGGCTCAATCAGCCCCAGCATTTT
d_gene: NA; abundance: few; v_gene: TRBV15; j_gene: TRBJ2-1; CDR3aa: CATSTIKGNGRRQQFF; CDR3nt: TGTGCCACCAGCACCATCAAGGGGAACGGGAGAAGACAGCAGTTCTTC
d_gene: TRBD2; abundance: few; v_gene: TRBV20-1; j_gene: TRBJ2-7; CDR3aa: CSATSGISSHEQYF; CDR3nt: TGCAGTGCCACTAGCGGAATCTCTTCCCACGAGCAGTACTTC
d_gene: NA; abundance: few; v_gene: TRBV6-1; j_gene: TRBJ1-2; CDR3aa: CATPRGGPSFYGYTF; CDR3nt: TGTGCCACCCCGAGGGGGGGCCCCAGTTTCTATGGCTACACCTTC
d_gene: NA; abundance: few; v_gene: TRBV21-1; j_gene: TRBJ1-5; CDR3aa: CASSKEGTDNQPQHF; CDR3nt: TGTGCCAGCAGCAAAGAGGGGACTGACAATCAGCCCCAGCATTTT
d_gene: TRBD1; abundance: few; v_gene: TRBV20-1; j_gene: TRBJ2-3; CDR3aa: CSAPTGQGASDTQYF; CDR3nt: TGCAGTGCACCAACGGGACAGGGGGCATCAGATACGCAGTATTTT
d_gene: TRBD1; abundance: NA; v_gene: TRBV28; j_gene: TRBJ1-2; CDR3aa: CASSPGTGGVYGYTF; CDR3nt: TGTGCCAGCAGTCCGGGGACAGGGGGCGTCTATGGCTACACCTTC
d_gene: TRBD2; abundance: NA; v_gene: TRBV29-1; j_gene: TRBJ2-3; CDR3aa: CSVRGVEGTDTQYF; CDR3nt: TGCAGCGTTCGGGGGGTCGAGGGCACAGATACGCAGTATTTT
d_gene: TRBD1; abundance: few; v_gene: TRBV7-2; j_gene: TRBJ2-3; CDR3aa: CASSWRAGGMDTQYF; CDR3nt: TGTGCCAGCAGCTGGCGAGCAGGGGGCATGGATACGCAGTATTTT